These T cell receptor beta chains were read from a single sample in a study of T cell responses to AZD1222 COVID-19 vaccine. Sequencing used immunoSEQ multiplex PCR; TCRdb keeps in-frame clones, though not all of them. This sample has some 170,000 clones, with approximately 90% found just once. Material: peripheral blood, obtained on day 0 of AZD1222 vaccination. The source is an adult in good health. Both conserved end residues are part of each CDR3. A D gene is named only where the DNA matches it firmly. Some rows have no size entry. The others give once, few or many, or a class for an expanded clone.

TGTGCCAGCAGCCACCTAGCGGGAGGGCCGACCGGGGAGCTGTTTTTT | CASSHLAGGPTGELFF | TRBD2 | - | TRBJ2-2 | 16 | TRBV3-1/TRBV3-2
TGTGCCTGGAGTCGAGGGGCCCCCTACGAGCAGTACTTC | CAWSRGAPYEQYF | - | - | TRBJ2-7 | 13 | TRBV30
TGTGCCAGCAGCCCTCGCCCGACTAGCGGGATGGGAGAGACCCAGTACTTC | CASSPRPTSGMGETQYF | TRBD2 | - | TRBJ2-5 | 17 | TRBV9
TGTGCCAGCAGCTTCTTTTCGAGGGACGGGGGGACAGATACGCAGTATTTT | CASSFFSRDGGTDTQYF | TRBD2 | once | TRBJ2-3 | 17 | TRBV7-2
TGTGCCAGCATAGCCGGGGATGCTAGCTATGGCTACACCTTC | CASIAGDASYGYTF | - | - | TRBJ1-2 | 14 | TRBV6-5
TGTGCCAGTAAGGGGCTGGCGGGAGTATATAATGAGCAGTTCTTC | CASKGLAGVYNEQFF | TRBD2 | - | TRBJ2-1 | 15 | TRBV19
TGCAGCGTTGGGGGGAGGGCCAACGCAGATACGCAGTATTTT | CSVGGRANADTQYF | TRBD2 | - | TRBJ2-3 | 14 | TRBV29-1
TGTGCCAGTAGTATAGGCGGGACAGGGAATCAGCCCCAGCATTTT | CASSIGGTGNQPQHF | TRBD1 | once | TRBJ1-5 | 15 | TRBV19
TGCGCCAGCAGCTTGGAAACAGCTTCCAACACTGAAGCTTTCTTT | CASSLETASNTEAFF | - | once | TRBJ1-1 | 15 | TRBV5-1
TGTGCCAGTAGTATTGGAAGGGGATCCGAACGGTCCTCCTACGAGCAGTACTTC | CASSIGRGSERSSYEQYF | - | - | TRBJ2-7 | 18 | TRBV19
TGTGCCAGCAGCCAGGTGGCCTATGGCTACACCTTC | CASSQVAYGYTF | - | - | TRBJ1-2 | 12 | TRBV3-1/TRBV3-2
TGTGCCAGCAGCTTAGGGGTTGAGCAGTTCTTC | CASSLGVEQFF | - | - | TRBJ2-1 | 11 | TRBV13
TGTGCCTGGAGTTTGGGGTCCGGGGGTGATACGCAGTATTTT | CAWSLGSGGDTQYF | - | - | TRBJ2-3 | 14 | TRBV30
TGCGCCAGCAGTGAAGGGGCCAGCACCGGGGAGCTGTTTTTT | CASSEGASTGELFF | - | - | TRBJ2-2 | 14 | TRBV10-1
TGTGCCAGCTCACCGGGGACAGGGGAAAAACTGTTTTTT | CASSPGTGEKLFF | TRBD1 | - | TRBJ1-4 | 13 | TRBV18
TGTGCCAGCAGCGTCGCCGCGTCGAACACCGGGGAGCTGTTTTTT | CASSVAASNTGELFF | - | - | TRBJ2-2 | 15 | TRBV9
TGTGCCAGCAGCCTTAGAGGCCCCCCGGGTCCGTGGGCTTTCTTT | CASSLRGPPGPWAFF | - | - | TRBJ1-1 | 15 | TRBV11-2
TGTGCCAGTAATAACCCGGGACAGGGGCGCAATAATTCACCCCTCCACTTT | CASNNPGQGRNNSPLHF | TRBD1 | - | TRBJ1-6 | 17 | TRBV19
TGTGCCATCAGTGAACAGACAGGGAACACTGAAGCTTTCTTT | CAISEQTGNTEAFF | - | - | TRBJ1-1 | 14 | TRBV10-3
TGTGCCAGTAGTGCTCGGACAGGGGGCGGGGACACTGAAGCTTTCTTT | CASSARTGGGDTEAFF | TRBD1 | - | TRBJ1-1 | 16 | TRBV19